This TCR beta chain was captured by sequencing in a study of PD-L1 blockade in urothelial cancer (dated by TCRdb to the late 2010s). Broadly, across the study: Therapy was started around 2014 for all patients, and atezolizumab 1,200 mg was administered intravenously every 3 weeks. About 90% of the roughly 30 patients were identified as males with urothelial cancer of bladder origin, and a prior smoking history was reported by 18 of 29 patients. Patients had an ECOG performance status of 0 or 1 and had received between 0 and 3 prior chemotherapy regimens. Blood samples were analyzed at 3 weeks after treatment start (second dose) and at 6 weeks after treatment start. Blood samples gave median yields of about 150,000 T cells and 83,000 or so unique TCRs, along with a median clonality of around 0.08. An exploratory multi-omic analysis was conducted of the somatic, immune and clinical correlates of response to PD-L1 blockade with atezolizumab in urothelial cancer. Pretreatment tumor samples, along with matched peripheral blood collected serially before and after atezolizumab treatment, underwent TCR sequencing. Durable clinical benefit was defined as a progression-free survival longer than 6 months, and TCR features were additionally tested against progression-free survival and overall survival. In the same patients, whole exome sequencing and RNA sequencing of pretreatment tumors were performed in addition to TCR sequencing. Durable clinical benefit was achieved by nine patients but not by the remaining 20. Under 30 patients had pretreatment blood TCR-seq, some 25 had at least one posttreatment blood collection, and some 25 had tumor TCR-seq.

Overall results and qualifications from the work: Patients with durable benefit showed greater expansion of tumor-associated TCR clones in peripheral blood 3 weeks after starting treatment (n ≈ 21, p = 0.022). A pretreatment peripheral blood TCR clonality below the median was linked to improved progression-free and overall survival. Because the sample size was small (n ≈ 31) and many exploratory analyses were performed, the results are intended to be hypothesis-generating.

A cohort of about 30 patients with locally advanced or metastatic urothelial carcinoma, treated at Memorial Sloan Kettering on a trial protocol, was included. Peripheral blood mononuclear cells were collected pretreatment and during treatment, with between 1 and 8 total time points obtained per patient. The Qiagen DNeasy Blood extraction kit was used to purify genomic DNA from total PBMCs and from tumor samples. PBMCs were collected pretreatment and during treatment, and were isolated and stored as previously described. Synthetic TCR analog templates were spiked into each PCR so that absolute template abundance could be estimated from read counts. Using the immunoSEQ assay, TCRbeta CDR3 regions were amplified from genomic DNA with bias-controlled V and J gene primers. Rearranged TCRbeta segments were sequenced at approximately 20X coverage. In the source study's methods: Sequencing errors were corrected by clustering, and CDR3s were annotated against IMGT so that V, D and J genes could be assigned. Downstream analyses used only productive TCRbeta rearrangements and left out out-of-frame or stop-codon sequences. Clonality was computed as one minus Shannon entropy normalized by the log of the number of unique productive sequences. Clones differing between time points or between blood and tumor were identified using Fisher's exact test with Benjamini-Hochberg correction, with an adjusted p below 0.01 applied as the threshold. The immuneACCESS repertoire file appears here via TCRdb, limited to in-frame rearrangements. These files lack a portion of the clones; in checked studies, under half of the deficit traces to unresolved V genes, and the cause of the others is not known. The V and J calls and the clone size are those of that table, but D and trimming were determined from the DNA. The table for this sample lists approximately 32,000 clones; 84% of them were counted only once. The ten top clones hold around 30% of the sample.

Details on this clone: What antigen it recognizes has not been identified. No much larger clonotype is one base removed from it; base qualities were not supplied.

The sequences come from PBMCs, collected around atezolizumab (anti-PD-L1) treatment. The source of this sequence is a man between 60 and 70 years old with urothelial cancer.

The CDR3: CASSPESDYGYTF. The DNA is as follows: TGCGCCAGCAGCCCGGAGTCCGACTATGGCTACACCTTC. This chain is built from TRBV5-1 and TRBJ1-2; confidence is insufficient to name the D gene. CDR1 and CDR2 were assigned from the germline V gene as SGHRS and YFSETQ. The trim is 4 bases for V and 3 bases for J, with a gap of 10 bases between the germline ends. Spanning cysteine to phenylalanine, the CDR3 consists of 13 amino acids. Here the CDR3 DNA is all that survives: 39 bases in frame from base 1.